The T cell receptor beta chain described here comes from a study of shared clonotypes between healthy human individuals. Points on this clone: No antigen is known for it.

The V gene lost 6 bases and the J gene lost 5 bases, with 20 bases spanning the gap. Germline V CDR1 and CDR2: SGHKS, YYEKEE (reference sequence). This CDR3 is 15 amino acids long. Study-wide results and caveats: The study drew on few donors, limiting represented genetic and exposure-history diversity. In general, naive subsets displayed greater estimated richness than memory subsets did. Lower generation probabilities were found for non-shared clonotypes than for those shared by all four donors.

Here immunoSEQ multiplex PCR was the method, and the copy in TCRdb shows in-frame clones only, minus some. Of about 2.3 million clones in the sample, 85% to 95% were seen once. The V and J genes are TRBV5-5 and TRBJ2-5; D is perhaps TRBD1 or TRBD2 (5 bases each). This clonotype originated in a man between 18 and 29 years old in good health. Some clones in this sample may be carry-over from other donors' samples. The source material was naive CD4+ T cells from PBMCs. Regarding subset: CD45RA+ positively selected. In DNA, the CDR3 is TGTGCCAGCATCCCGGTTCAGGGTAGAGGGGAGACCCAGTACTTC. It codes for CASIPVQGRGETQYF.